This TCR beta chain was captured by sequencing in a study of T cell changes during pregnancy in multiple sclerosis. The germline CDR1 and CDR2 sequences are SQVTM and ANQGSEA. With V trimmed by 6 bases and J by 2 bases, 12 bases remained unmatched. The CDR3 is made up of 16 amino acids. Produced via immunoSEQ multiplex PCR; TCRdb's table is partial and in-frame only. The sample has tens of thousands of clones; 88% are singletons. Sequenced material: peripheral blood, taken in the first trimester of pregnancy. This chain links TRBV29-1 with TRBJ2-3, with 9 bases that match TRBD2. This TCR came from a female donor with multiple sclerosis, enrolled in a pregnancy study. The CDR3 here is CSVSLASGIDTDTQYF. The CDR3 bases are TGCAGCGTGAGCCTGGCTAGCGGGATAGACACAGATACGCAGTATTTT.